These T cell receptor beta chains were read from a single sample in a study of blood T cell repertoires in COVID-19. Sequencing was performed with immunoSEQ multiplex PCR; in TCRdb, only in-frame clones are kept and a portion is missing. Among 400,000 to 550,000 clones listed, nearly 90% were seen once. Material: PBMCs or T cells enriched from blood (not recorded which). The source of these receptors is a woman aged 18-35 years with acute COVID-19. CDR3s include the opening cysteine and the closing phenylalanine or tryptophan. The D gene is left open where the match is weak. Not every row has a clone size; where given, it reads once, few, many or a size class.

cdr3_length: 15; d_call: -; clone_size: once; v_call: TRBV9; j_call: TRBJ1-4; cdr3_nt: TGTGCCAGCAGCGTAGCTAACGCTAAGAGAGAAAAACTGTTTTTT; cdr3_aa: CASSVANAKREKLFF
cdr3_length: 15; d_call: -; clone_size: -; v_call: TRBV19; j_call: TRBJ1-4; cdr3_nt: TGTGCCAGTAGTACCCTGGGCGGGGACAATGAAAAACTGTTTTTT; cdr3_aa: CASSTLGGDNEKLFF
cdr3_length: 18; d_call: TRBD2; clone_size: -; v_call: TRBV10-1; j_call: TRBJ2-7; cdr3_nt: TGCGCCAGCAGCGTGGGACTAGCGGGGTCCCCCCGCACTTACGAGCAGTACTTC; cdr3_aa: CASSVGLAGSPRTYEQYF
cdr3_length: 14; d_call: -; clone_size: -; v_call: TRBV2; j_call: TRBJ2-4; cdr3_nt: TGTGCCAGCAGTCCTCGGGTAGACAAAAACATTCAGTACTTC; cdr3_aa: CASSPRVDKNIQYF
cdr3_length: 15; d_call: -; clone_size: -; v_call: TRBV9; j_call: TRBJ2-1; cdr3_nt: TGTGCCAGCAGCGTAGGGAGCCTAAGCTACAATGAGCAGTTCTTC; cdr3_aa: CASSVGSLSYNEQFF
cdr3_length: 14; d_call: -; clone_size: -; v_call: TRBV7-6; j_call: TRBJ2-3; cdr3_nt: TGTGCCAGCAGCTTAAATATACTCGGGGGTACGCAGTATTTT; cdr3_aa: CASSLNILGGTQYF
cdr3_length: 13; d_call: TRBD1; clone_size: -; v_call: TRBV19; j_call: TRBJ2-7; cdr3_nt: TGTGCCAGTAGCCGGGACAGGGACTACGAGCAGTACTTC; cdr3_aa: CASSRDRDYEQYF
cdr3_length: 14; d_call: TRBD1; clone_size: -; v_call: TRBV29-1; j_call: TRBJ2-2; cdr3_nt: TGCAGCGTTGGGGACAGTCCGAACACCGGGGAGCTGTTTTTT; cdr3_aa: CSVGDSPNTGELFF
cdr3_length: 14; d_call: -; clone_size: -; v_call: TRBV5-5; j_call: TRBJ2-3; cdr3_nt: TGTGCCAGCAGCGTTATGAGAGGGTCAGATACGCAGTATTTT; cdr3_aa: CASSVMRGSDTQYF
cdr3_length: 17; d_call: -; clone_size: -; v_call: TRBV25-1; j_call: TRBJ1-6; cdr3_nt: TGTGCCAGCAGTGAATATCGTCAGCCCGGGGATAATTCACCCCTCCACTTT; cdr3_aa: CASSEYRQPGDNSPLHF
cdr3_length: 14; d_call: TRBD2; clone_size: once; v_call: TRBV4-3; j_call: TRBJ2-1; cdr3_nt: TGCGCCAGCAGCCAAACCCAACTAGCGTTTGAGCAGTTCTTC; cdr3_aa: CASSQTQLAFEQFF
cdr3_length: 15; d_call: TRBD1; clone_size: -; v_call: TRBV6-5; j_call: TRBJ1-6; cdr3_nt: TGTGCCAGCAGTTATGATGGGACAGGGGGCTCACCCCTCCACTTT; cdr3_aa: CASSYDGTGGSPLHF
cdr3_length: 13; d_call: TRBD1; clone_size: -; v_call: TRBV14; j_call: TRBJ2-5; cdr3_nt: TGTGCCAGCAGGTCCGGGACAGAAGAGACCCAGTACTTC; cdr3_aa: CASRSGTEETQYF
cdr3_length: 15; d_call: TRBD2; clone_size: -; v_call: TRBV6-5; j_call: TRBJ2-3; cdr3_nt: TGTGCCAGCACCCCGTGGGTAGCGGGGAAAGATACGCAGTATTTT; cdr3_aa: CASTPWVAGKDTQYF
cdr3_length: 15; d_call: -; clone_size: -; v_call: TRBV4-1; j_call: TRBJ1-4; cdr3_nt: TGCGCCAGCAGCCAAGAACGGGCAGGGCTTGAAAAACTGTTTTTT; cdr3_aa: CASSQERAGLEKLFF
cdr3_length: 18; d_call: -; clone_size: many; v_call: TRBV15; j_call: TRBJ1-5; cdr3_nt: TGTGCCACCAGCAGAGATTATGGTGTCAGGATGAGAAATCAGCCCCAGCATTTT; cdr3_aa: CATSRDYGVRMRNQPQHF
cdr3_length: 11; d_call: -; clone_size: -; v_call: TRBV6-5; j_call: TRBJ2-5; cdr3_nt: TGTGCCAGCAGGGGACTGGAGACCCAGTACTTC; cdr3_aa: CASRGLETQYF
cdr3_length: 16; d_call: -; clone_size: -; v_call: TRBV7-2; j_call: TRBJ1-5; cdr3_nt: TGTGCCAGCAGCTTAACAGGACCATATAGCAATCAGCCCCAGCATTTT; cdr3_aa: CASSLTGPYSNQPQHF
cdr3_length: 16; d_call: -; clone_size: -; v_call: TRBV4-3; j_call: TRBJ1-6; cdr3_nt: TGCGCCAGCAGCCCAGATCGTGGGGGCCCTGGATCACCCCTCCACTTT; cdr3_aa: CASSPDRGGPGSPLHF
cdr3_length: 14; d_call: -; clone_size: once; v_call: TRBV30; j_call: TRBJ1-6; cdr3_nt: TGTGCCTGGCTCCGACAGTCGGGCCGAGAAACCCTCCACTTT; cdr3_aa: CAWLRQSGRETLHF
cdr3_length: 13; d_call: TRBD2; clone_size: -; v_call: TRBV5-1; j_call: TRBJ2-5; cdr3_nt: TGCGCCAGCAGCATTAGCGGGGGGGAGACCCAGTACTTC; cdr3_aa: CASSISGGETQYF
cdr3_length: 12; d_call: TRBD1; clone_size: -; v_call: TRBV6-4; j_call: TRBJ2-7; cdr3_nt: TGTGCCACCTGGGACAGGCGCGACGAGCAGTACTTC; cdr3_aa: CATWDRRDEQYF
cdr3_length: 13; d_call: TRBD1; clone_size: -; v_call: TRBV30; j_call: TRBJ1-5; cdr3_nt: TGTGCCTGGAGTATTACAGGGGGTCAGCCCCAGCATTTT; cdr3_aa: CAWSITGGQPQHF
cdr3_length: 14; d_call: -; clone_size: once; v_call: TRBV19; j_call: TRBJ2-1; cdr3_nt: TGTGCCAGTAGTATAGAGGGCAACTACAATGAGCAGTTCTTC; cdr3_aa: CASSIEGNYNEQFF
cdr3_length: 13; d_call: -; clone_size: -; v_call: TRBV7-8; j_call: TRBJ1-2; cdr3_nt: TGTGCCAGCAGCTTAGGGCCCCTCTATGGCTACACCTTC; cdr3_aa: CASSLGPLYGYTF
cdr3_length: 20; d_call: TRBD2; clone_size: -; v_call: TRBV19; j_call: TRBJ2-1; cdr3_nt: TGTGCCAGTAGTTCGGCCGGGACTAGCGGGTTCCCAAGCTCCTACAATGAGCAGTTCTTC; cdr3_aa: CASSSAGTSGFPSSYNEQFF
cdr3_length: 14; d_call: -; clone_size: -; v_call: TRBV29-1; j_call: TRBJ1-5; cdr3_nt: TGCAGCGTGAGTGAACTTTCTAGCAATCAGCCCCAGCATTTT; cdr3_aa: CSVSELSSNQPQHF
cdr3_length: 15; d_call: TRBD1; clone_size: -; v_call: TRBV10-3; j_call: TRBJ1-5; cdr3_nt: TGTGCCATCAGTGAGGCGGGACAGGGTGGGCAGCCCCAGCATTTT; cdr3_aa: CAISEAGQGGQPQHF
cdr3_length: 12; d_call: TRBD1; clone_size: -; v_call: TRBV5-4; j_call: TRBJ2-7; cdr3_nt: TGTGCCAGCAGGCGACAGGGTAACGAGCAGTACTTC; cdr3_aa: CASRRQGNEQYF
cdr3_length: 15; d_call: TRBD2; clone_size: -; v_call: TRBV9; j_call: TRBJ2-3; cdr3_nt: TGTGCCAGCAGCGAGCGACTAGCGGGCACAGATACGCAGTATTTT; cdr3_aa: CASSERLAGTDTQYF
cdr3_length: 15; d_call: -; clone_size: -; v_call: TRBV18; j_call: TRBJ2-7; cdr3_nt: TGTGCCAGCTCACCAATGCTGGAGAGCTCCTACGAGCAGTACTTC; cdr3_aa: CASSPMLESSYEQYF
cdr3_length: 14; d_call: -; clone_size: -; v_call: TRBV2; j_call: TRBJ1-1; cdr3_nt: TGTGCCAGTTCGGGATTTTATATGAACACTGAAGCTTTCTTT; cdr3_aa: CASSGFYMNTEAFF
cdr3_length: 15; d_call: TRBD2; clone_size: once; v_call: TRBV6-5; j_call: TRBJ2-1; cdr3_nt: TGTGCCAGCAGTTTCCAACGGGACTATAACAATGAGCAGTTCTTC; cdr3_aa: CASSFQRDYNNEQFF
cdr3_length: 16; d_call: -; clone_size: -; v_call: TRBV7-9; j_call: TRBJ1-6; cdr3_nt: TGTGCCAGCAGCTTAGCCGGGGGGCAGGGTAATTCACCCCTCCACTTT; cdr3_aa: CASSLAGGQGNSPLHF
cdr3_length: 15; d_call: TRBD2; clone_size: once; v_call: TRBV7-8; j_call: TRBJ2-5; cdr3_nt: TGTGCCAGCAGCCCCACGGTGGGCGGGGGAGAGACCCAGTACTTC; cdr3_aa: CASSPTVGGGETQYF
cdr3_length: 15; d_call: TRBD2; clone_size: -; v_call: TRBV7-2; j_call: TRBJ2-1; cdr3_nt: TGTGCCAGCAGCTCGGGACTAGCGGGGACCAATGAGCAGTTCTTC; cdr3_aa: CASSSGLAGTNEQFF
cdr3_length: 16; d_call: TRBD2; clone_size: once; v_call: TRBV12-5; j_call: TRBJ2-2; cdr3_nt: TGTGCTAGTGGTCCAGTTAGCGGGAGGGCCGCCGGGGAGCTGTTTTTT; cdr3_aa: CASGPVSGRAAGELFF
cdr3_length: 14; d_call: TRBD1; clone_size: -; v_call: TRBV5-1; j_call: TRBJ2-7; cdr3_nt: TGCGCCAGCAGCTTAAGACAGGGCCACTACGAGCAGTACTTC; cdr3_aa: CASSLRQGHYEQYF
cdr3_length: 13; d_call: TRBD1; clone_size: -; v_call: TRBV6-5; j_call: TRBJ2-5; cdr3_nt: TGTGCCAGCAGACAGGGGGCGCACGAGACCCAGTACTTC; cdr3_aa: CASRQGAHETQYF
cdr3_length: 14; d_call: TRBD1; clone_size: -; v_call: TRBV27; j_call: TRBJ1-2; cdr3_nt: TGTGCCAGCAGTTTAGGGGGACAGGTGGATGGCTACACCTTC; cdr3_aa: CASSLGGQVDGYTF
cdr3_length: 15; d_call: -; clone_size: -; v_call: TRBV6-5; j_call: TRBJ2-7; cdr3_nt: TGTGCCAGCAGTTACTCGCACGGAGGTGGGTACGAGCAGTACTTC; cdr3_aa: CASSYSHGGGYEQYF
cdr3_length: 13; d_call: -; clone_size: -; v_call: TRBV9; j_call: TRBJ1-2; cdr3_nt: TGTGCCAGCAGCGCGAATAGCGGGGGTGGCTACACCTTC; cdr3_aa: CASSANSGGGYTF
cdr3_length: 14; d_call: -; clone_size: once; v_call: TRBV19; j_call: TRBJ1-5; cdr3_nt: TGTGCCAGTAGTATGCGGGGGAGCAATCAGCCCCAGCATTTT; cdr3_aa: CASSMRGSNQPQHF
cdr3_length: 13; d_call: TRBD1; clone_size: -; v_call: TRBV19; j_call: TRBJ1-2; cdr3_nt: TGTGCCAGTAGTTCGGGACAGATTTATGGCTACACCTTC; cdr3_aa: CASSSGQIYGYTF
cdr3_length: 14; d_call: TRBD1; clone_size: -; v_call: TRBV2; j_call: TRBJ1-6; cdr3_nt: TGTGCCAGCAGAAACAGGGGGCTTAATTCACCCCTCCACTTT; cdr3_aa: CASRNRGLNSPLHF
cdr3_length: 16; d_call: -; clone_size: -; v_call: TRBV18; j_call: TRBJ2-1; cdr3_nt: TGTGCCAGCTCACAATACACGGACAGCTCCTACAATGAGCAGTTCTTC; cdr3_aa: CASSQYTDSSYNEQFF
cdr3_length: 15; d_call: TRBD1; clone_size: -; v_call: TRBV13; j_call: TRBJ1-2; cdr3_nt: TGTGCCAGCACCCAACGAGGGACAGGGATCTATGGCTACACCTTC; cdr3_aa: CASTQRGTGIYGYTF
cdr3_length: 12; d_call: TRBD1; clone_size: -; v_call: TRBV29-1; j_call: TRBJ2-7; cdr3_nt: TGCAGCGTTGAAGGGGACAGCTCCGAGCAGTACTTC; cdr3_aa: CSVEGDSSEQYF
cdr3_length: 14; d_call: -; clone_size: -; v_call: TRBV5-4; j_call: TRBJ2-1; cdr3_nt: TGTGCCAGCAGCTTGATAACGGGTCTGAGAGTGCAGTTCTTC; cdr3_aa: CASSLITGLRVQFF
cdr3_length: 13; d_call: TRBD2; clone_size: -; v_call: TRBV28; j_call: TRBJ2-7; cdr3_nt: TGTGCCAGCAGCCGCATAGCGGGTTACGAGCAGTACTTC; cdr3_aa: CASSRIAGYEQYF
cdr3_length: 15; d_call: TRBD1; clone_size: few; v_call: TRBV7-9; j_call: TRBJ1-5; cdr3_nt: TGTGCCAGCAGCTTAGCGGACAGGCGCAATCAGCCCCAGCATTTT; cdr3_aa: CASSLADRRNQPQHF
cdr3_length: 16; d_call: -; clone_size: -; v_call: TRBV5-1; j_call: TRBJ2-2; cdr3_nt: TGCGCCAGCAGCGGGCAGGGTTTCCCATTCACCGGGGAGCTGTTTTTT; cdr3_aa: CASSGQGFPFTGELFF
cdr3_length: 16; d_call: TRBD2; clone_size: -; v_call: TRBV7-6; j_call: TRBJ2-1; cdr3_nt: TGTGCCAGCAGCTTTGTAGCGGGAGAATCCTACAATGAGCAGTTCTTC; cdr3_aa: CASSFVAGESYNEQFF
cdr3_length: 13; d_call: TRBD1; clone_size: -; v_call: TRBV30; j_call: TRBJ1-1; cdr3_nt: TGTGCCTGGAGTGGACAGGGGATAACTGAAGCTTTCTTT; cdr3_aa: CAWSGQGITEAFF
cdr3_length: 16; d_call: -; clone_size: -; v_call: TRBV9; j_call: TRBJ2-5; cdr3_nt: TGTGCCAGCAGCGTTGAAGTCGGGGGTAGGGAAGAGACCCAGTACTTC; cdr3_aa: CASSVEVGGREETQYF
cdr3_length: 17; d_call: -; clone_size: -; v_call: TRBV25-1; j_call: TRBJ2-3; cdr3_nt: TGTGCCAGCAGTGAATCGGGGTTGGGGGCAGACACAGATACGCAGTATTTT; cdr3_aa: CASSESGLGADTDTQYF
cdr3_length: 17; d_call: TRBD2; clone_size: -; v_call: TRBV28; j_call: TRBJ2-1; cdr3_nt: TGTGCCAGCAGTACTTCAAGGATAGCGGGAACCTACAATGAGCAGTTCTTC; cdr3_aa: CASSTSRIAGTYNEQFF
cdr3_length: 14; d_call: -; clone_size: -; v_call: TRBV9; j_call: TRBJ1-5; cdr3_nt: TGTGCCAGCAGCGTAGACCGAGACAATCAGCCCCAGCATTTT; cdr3_aa: CASSVDRDNQPQHF
cdr3_length: 15; d_call: -; clone_size: -; v_call: TRBV9; j_call: TRBJ2-2; cdr3_nt: TGTGCCAGCAACAGGGGGGGAGCGGATTCCGGGGAGCTGTTTTTT; cdr3_aa: CASNRGGADSGELFF